Below, 7 T cell receptor beta chains from the same sample are listed, as sequenced in a study of blood T cells in healthy people across ages. Primers used in a second PCR of about 6 to 12 cycles were a sample-barcoded 5' primer and a J-beta primer mix. TCRdb re-called the 5' RACE reads with MiXCR, one entry per CDR3 protein. The sample includes 760,000 or so distinct CDR3 sequences, approximately 25% of them seen just once. This sample was also put to use in a study of T cells of mothers and their children.

Sequences were obtained from blood. Receptors originate from a boy aged 5-17 years in good health.

The chain is built from TRBV10-1 and TRBJ2-7, with 11 bases fitting TRBD2. The CDR3 length is 14 residues. Germline values: CDR1 WNHNN, CDR2 SYGVQD (reference sequence). J gave up 4 bases and V 6 bases, and 5 bases lay outside the gene matches. The CDR3 sequence: CASRPPSGRYEQYF. The DNA for the CDR3 is TGCGCCAGCAGGCCGCCTAGCGGGAGGTACGAGCAGTACTTC.

This clonotype came up a few times. The chain employs TRBV20-1 and TRBJ1-5, with D unresolved. This CDR3 spans 16 amino acids. The ends were cut back, 5 bases at V and 0 bases at J, with 17 bases in the middle. Germline V gene lookup returns CDR1 DFQATT and CDR2 SNEGSKA (reference sequence). CDR3 DNA: TGCAGTGCTTTAGAGGTAGGGAGAGATAGCAATCAGCCCCAGCATTTT. This translates into CSALEVGRDSNQPQHF.

The chain has TRBV4-2 and TRBJ2-3; D may be TRBD2 (5 bases). Deletions cut 3 bases from V and 1 base from J, with 8 bases between. In germline, CDR1 is LGHNA, CDR2 YNFKEQ. This CDR3 comprises 14 residues. CDR3: CASSQGAGTDTQYF. CDR3 in DNA: TGTGCCAGCAGCCAGGGAGCCGGCACAGATACGCAGTATTTT.

The chain uses TRBV11-3 and TRBJ2-5; 7 positions match TRBD1. Near its end, the DNA agrees better with TRBJ2-7, so the J call may be wrong. The CDR3 length is 12 residues. Germline values: CDR1 SGHNT, CDR2 YENEEA. The CDR3 reads CASSHGTAEQYF. The DNA of the CDR3 is TGTGCCAGCAGCCACGGGACAGCCGAGCAGTACTTC.

Only a few counts were recorded for this clonotype. One end of the junction does not line up with germline, which may come from a read error. The chain carries TRBV20-1 and TRBJ2-7; D is possibly TRBD2 (6 bases). The CDR3 is made up of 15 amino acids. CDR1 and CDR2 (germline): DFQATT, SNEGSKA (reference sequence). The CDR3 loop reads CSARGGEPESYEQYF. CDR3 coding DNA: TGCAGTGCTAGAGGCGGGGAACCCGAATCCTACGAGCAGTACTTT.

The chain carries TRBV7-9 and TRBJ1-1; D is unresolved. V lost 2 bases, J lost 2 bases, and 9 bases lay in between. The V gene's germline CDR1 is SEHNR and CDR2 FQNEAQ (reference sequence). The CDR3 has 14 residues. Written as DNA, the CDR3 is TGTGCCAGCAGCTTAACGAGAACAAACACTGAAGCTTTCTTT. Its translation: CASSLTRTNTEAFF.

The chain has TRBV29-1 and TRBJ2-1, with D unresolved. Trimming removed 6 bases from V and 6 bases from J, with 12 bases in between. CDR1 SQVTM and CDR2 ANQGSEA come from the germline V gene. The CDR3 consists of 12 residues. The CDR3 region has the DNA TGCAGCGTGATAGCAGAGAGCAATGAGCAGTTCTTC. As protein: CSVIAESNEQFF.